This T cell receptor beta chain was captured by sequencing in a study of Ad26.COV2.S vaccination and SARS-CoV-2 variants. About the study: Vaccine-arm donor from the placebo-controlled COV1001 Ad26.COV2.S trial.

The repertoire was sequenced with immunoSEQ multiplex PCR; TCRdb's copy has only in-frame clones and lacks some. This table holds about 400,000 clones, about 90% found once. Notes on the study in general: Total T cell responses may have been underestimated by the TCR breadth and depth analyses. Substantial breadth was reported for post-vaccination spike-specific CD8+ and CD4+ T cells.

The treatment here: about 20 received Ad26.COV2.S at low or high dose, single or two shots; roughly 5 received placebo; per-sample allocation not given. Samples were taken on day 63 after the first vaccine or placebo injection. Whoever gave the sample was an adult aged 18-55 years in Boston. A note on this clone: No antigen is known for it.

The specimen comprised peripheral blood, sampled in a trial of Ad26.COV2.S vaccine versus placebo. This TCR came from a person between 18 and 59 years old who received the Ad26.COV2.S COVID-19 vaccine or a placebo.

This CDR3 reads CASSSNKGAYGYTF. CDR3 DNA sequence: TGTGCCAGCAGCTCCAATAAGGGGGCCTATGGCTACACCTTC. The chain has TRBV7-2 and TRBJ1-2; TRBD1 agrees at 7 bases. This CDR3 contains 14 residues. After removal of 4 bases from V and 4 bases from J, the junction contained 6 bases not matched to a gene. Germline CDR1 is SGHTA and CDR2 is FQGNSA.